A single sample gave rise to the 7 T cell receptor beta chains below, sequenced in a study of human T cells and chemical hapten exposure. TCRdb ran MiXCR on the RACE reads and lists one entry per CDR3 protein. The sample gives roughly 180,000 distinct CDR3 sequences, about 22% of which show up once; less than 7% is in the top ten. Time point in this sample: patch test 1, 2 weeks after DPC sensitization. Treatment denoted: therapeutic diphenylcyclopropenone sensitization with weekly scalp DPC. This material consisted of whole blood, taken in connection with sensitization to the hapten diphenylcyclopropenone (DPC). Every receptor here comes from a woman aged 50 to 60 with alopecia areata. Some clones in this sample may be carry-over from other donors' samples.

CDR3 DNA: TGTGCCACCAGCAGAGATATCAATTCCGGCGGGGAGCTGTTTTTT. Its protein is CATSRDINSGGELFF. The V and J genes are TRBV15 and TRBJ2-2; D is unresolved. The CDR3 totals 15 residues. V lost 0 bases and J lost 7, with 12 bases in between. Germline V lookup: CDR1 LNHNV, CDR2 YYDKDF (reference sequence).

V and J are TRBV29-1 and TRBJ2-1; weak D call: TRBD2 (5 bases). With 6 bases removed from V and 8 bases from J, the gap between germline ends came to 23 bases. CDR3 size: 15 residues. Germline V gene lookup returns CDR1 SQVTM and CDR2 ANQGSEA. CDR3 loop: CSVDHLSGVKDEQFF. For the CDR3, the DNA is TGCAGCGTCGATCACCTCTCCGGGGTCAAGGATGAGCAGTTCTTC.

V usage is TRBV5-1 and J usage is TRBJ2-2; D gene ambiguous. The CDR3 spans 13 residues. Between the trimmed V and J ends, which lost 4 bases and 5 bases, there was a span of 9 bases. From germline, CDR1 is SGHRS and CDR2 YFSETQ. The CDR3, as DNA: TGCGCCAGCAGCCCCGTCGCTACCGGGGAGCTGTTTTTT. This encodes CASSPVATGELFF.

The V and J genes are TRBV11-2 and TRBJ2-1, with TRBD2 matching over 13 bases. The CDR3 consists of 17 residues. Germline CDR1 reads SGHAT; CDR2 reads FQNNGV. V gave up 4 bases and J gave up 5 bases; unmatched junction bases: 8. CDR3 DNA: TGTGCCAGCAGCTCGCTCCTTGGACTAGCGGGAGACAATGAGCAGTTCTTC. Translated, it gives CASSSLLGLAGDNEQFF.

This chain links TRBV27 with TRBJ2-1; TRBD1 matches at 9 bases. Germline lookup yields CDR1 MNHEY and CDR2 SMNVEV (reference sequence). With V trimmed by 6 bases and J by 9 bases, 9 bases remained unmatched. There are 14 residues in the CDR3. The chain's CDR3 is CASRAGTGRTEQFF. DNA for the CDR3: TGTGCCAGCAGAGCCGGGACAGGGAGGACTGAGCAGTTCTTC.

This clonotype was detected only a few times. This chain joins TRBV20-1 and TRBJ2-7; 10 positions agree with TRBD2. Germline V CDR1 and CDR2: DFQATT, SNEGSKA (reference sequence). The CDR3 covers 14 residues. Trimming at V came to 3 bases and at J to 5 bases, leaving 7 bases not matched to a gene. This CDR3 reads CSASIAGGDDEQYF. In DNA form, the CDR3 reads TGCAGTGCTAGTATAGCGGGAGGTGATGACGAGCAGTACTTC.

This clonotype was seen more than once but under ten times. The rearrangement links TRBV5-1 to TRBJ2-1; TRBD2 agrees at 13 bases. The CDR3 covers 17 residues. Per the germline V gene, CDR1 is SGHRS and CDR2 is YFSETQ. Trimming took 4 bases from V and 9 from J; bases not matched to a gene: 13. In nucleotides, the CDR3 is TGCGCCAGCAGCCCATACCTTGGACTAGCGGGAGCTGTTGAGCAGTTCTTC. It encodes CASSPYLGLAGAVEQFF. Full variable domain (missing parts from reference TRBV5-1 and TRBJ2-1): KAGVTQTPRYLIKTRGQQVTLSCSPISGHRSVSWYQQTPGQGLQFLFEYFSETQRNKGNFPGRFSGRQFSNSRSEMNVSTLELGDSALYLCASSPYLGLAGAVEQFFGPGTRLTVL.